This TCR beta chain was recovered during a study of long-term antiretroviral therapy in people with HIV (dated by TCRdb to 2022 to 2024). At the level of the whole study: The earliest samples were collected roughly a decade before the 2015 WHO recommendation for immediate ART, at a time when ART was usually postponed until CD4 counts fell. A retrospective serial study tested whether changes in peripheral blood TRB repertoire composition and diversity were associated with ART initiation and durable HIV suppression. A total of under 250 cryopreserved PBMC samples came from around 30 adults with confirmed HIV infection and were collected serially over a mean of roughly six years (range 1-12). Of the approximately 28 participants with HIV, fewer than twelve were female. No cross-contamination during QIAcube processing turned up in test extractions that ran a monoclonal T-cell line alongside approximately 35 polyclonal samples.

A word on this clone: The antigen this receptor binds is unknown. Base-call qualities are not available, and no considerably larger clone is one nucleotide away.

Compared with germline, V lacks 6 bases and J lacks 1 base; bases without a gene match: 8. The CDR3 holds 16 amino acids from the cysteine to the phenylalanine. Left in the record is the CDR3 DNA by itself, 48 bases read in frame from the first base. The germline V gene yields MDHEN for CDR1 and SYDVKM for CDR2. What the authors observed across the whole study: Compared with controls, HIV repertoires had narrower CDR3 length ranges, and the network structure pointed to an antigen-experienced repertoire that shifted only slightly toward naive after ART. Starting ART was linked to a significant rise in TRB diversity, yet even after long-term ART the diversity remained significantly lower than in transplant donor controls. Expanded TRB clones identified before ART initiation dominated the repertoire at all time points, although this dominance fluctuated and declined in many PLHIV after ART. The samples were dated from about 2003 to 2017, and the ART regimens that were used may be less effective than current ART regimens. Inferences about post-ART repertoire changes were limited because no data were available on ART adherence, viral resistance or therapy changes. Because cell numbers in pre-ART samples were limited, unsorted PBMC were profiled instead of sorted CD4+ and CD8+ T cells. Limited PBMC availability meant only the TCR beta chain was sequenced, without alpha chain pairing.

The immunoSEQ hsTCRB v3.0 assay was used at survey level resolution to sequence the TRB variable region. The target sequencing depth for TRB was about 40,000-55,000 T-cell genomes per sample. Pooled TRB libraries were sequenced on an Illumina MiSeq with a v3 150-cycle kit. The original methods were these. Repertoire analysis was performed in R inside a reproducible Nextflow workflow that covered QC, data transformation and analysis. LymphoSeq2, an R package for exploring AIRR-Seq data, was used to implement the custom analyses. Four samples that yielded fewer than 5000 total TRB sequences were excluded, so that 200 or so HIV repertoires were analyzed. Among the roughly 190 retained HIV repertoires, 55 to 65 were collected before ART initiation and approximately 130 were collected after ART initiation. Repertoires were downsampled to 5000 TRB nucleotide sequences, and summary statistics were averaged over 100 downsampling iterations. The analysis kept only TRB sequences whose CDR3 regions were at least seven amino acids long. Diversity was assessed using a clonality score derived from Shannon entropy and using the Gini coefficient. Repertoire networks linked the top 5000 CDR3 amino acid sequences whenever two sequences differed by an edit distance of one. For TRB CDR3 amino acid sequences, GLIPH2 was used to predict antigen specificity groups and MHC restriction. To flag known CMV, EBV, HIV or tissue antigen associations, CDR3 amino acid sequences were matched against VDJdb and McPAS-TCR. Pre-ART, post-ART and control groups were compared with Wilcoxon signed-rank tests and Holm-Bonferroni correction. The immuneACCESS repertoire file appears here via TCRdb, limited to in-frame rearrangements. These files lack a portion of the clones; in checked studies, under half of the deficit traces to unresolved V genes, and the cause of the others is not known. D and trimming were read from the DNA, whereas the V and J calls and clone size are those reported in that table. The sample table shows 22,000 or so clones, and more than 70% are seen once. Around 3% of the sample is held by the ten biggest clonotypes.

To be included, a participant needed at least one PBMC sample from before ART initiation plus at least two post-ART samples. Every participant with HIV received treatment in the United States of America. Cryopreserved samples of about 0.95-11 million PBMC were thawed and washed before DNA extraction. At the time of the earliest PBMC sample, participants with HIV were aged between roughly 23 and 60 years. PBMC samples were contributed by each participant from 1-4 timepoints before ART initiation and 2-8 timepoints after ART initiation, with a median of 7 samples. Serial HIV viral load, CD4+ T-cell count, ART history and demographic data were obtained for every participant. Genomic DNA was extracted from unsorted PBMC with a Qiagen kit on a QIAcube, with processing performed in batches of 12 samples.

In this chain, TRBV28 is recombined with TRBJ2-1, with TRBD2 identical over 8 junction bases. The sample consisted of unsorted PBMCs, taken 2.6 years after starting antiretroviral therapy. This clonotype was obtained from a woman aged 50 to 60 with HIV. Here is the DNA: TGTGCCAGCAGCGAAACCGGGACTAGTTCCTACAATGAGCAGTTCTTC. Its product reads: CASSETGTSSYNEQFF.